The rows below give T cell receptor beta chains drawn from one sample of a study of T-cell reconstitution after alpha-beta-depleted transplantation in children. TCRdb ran MiXCR on the PCR reads and lists one entry per CDR3 protein. The data hold about 200,000 distinct CDR3 sequences, with roughly a sixth observed a single time. Sample: PBMCs, mostly from graft donor cells, taken 360 days after TCRalphabeta/CD19-depleted stem cell transplant. All receptors derive from a male patient aged 2-9 years who had a stem cell transplant for acute lymphoblastic leukemia, so the T cells may come from the graft donor. Both conserved end residues are part of each CDR3. D genes are given only for firm matches. Clone size is given for some rows only: seen once, a few or many times, or a class if the clone is expanded.

d_call: TRBD2; clone_size: .; v_call: TRBV20-1; j_call: TRBJ2-7; cdr3_aa: CSALAAGRYEQYF; cdr3_nt: TGCAGCGCCCTAGCGGCGGGTAGGTACGAGCAGTACTTC
d_call: .; clone_size: few; v_call: TRBV4-3; j_call: TRBJ1-2; cdr3_aa: CASSQDSAGGANYGYTF; cdr3_nt: TGCGCCAGCAGCCAAGATAGTGCGGGGGGAGCTAACTATGGCTACACCTTC
d_call: .; clone_size: few; v_call: TRBV29-1; j_call: TRBJ2-5; cdr3_aa: CSAVSAEETQYF; cdr3_nt: TGCAGCGCCGTGTCCGCGGAAGAGACCCAGTACTTC
d_call: .; clone_size: .; v_call: TRBV6-1; j_call: TRBJ2-7; cdr3_aa: CASSWDKLAPTYEQYF; cdr3_nt: TGTGCCAGCAGCTGGGACAAACTAGCGCCGACCTACGAGCAGTACTTC
d_call: .; clone_size: .; v_call: TRBV6-2/TRBV6-3; j_call: TRBJ2-5; cdr3_aa: CASRQTGSETQYF; cdr3_nt: TGTGCCAGCAGACAAACAGGAAGTGAGACCCAGTACTTC
d_call: .; clone_size: .; v_call: TRBV9; j_call: TRBJ1-1; cdr3_aa: CASSVGWHQGSSNTEAFF; cdr3_nt: TGTGCCAGCAGCGTAGGGTGGCATCAAGGATCTTCAAACACTGAAGCTTTCTTT
d_call: TRBD2; clone_size: .; v_call: TRBV12-3/TRBV12-4; j_call: TRBJ2-2; cdr3_aa: CASSPGLAGGNWELFF; cdr3_nt: TGTGCCAGCAGTCCGGGTTTAGCGGGGGGGAATTGGGAGCTGTTTTTT
d_call: .; clone_size: .; v_call: TRBV5-1; j_call: TRBJ2-7; cdr3_aa: CASSLPWTQSYEQYF; cdr3_nt: TGCGCCAGCAGCTTGCCCTGGACCCAATCCTACGAGCAGTACTTC
d_call: .; clone_size: few; v_call: TRBV7-9; j_call: TRBJ2-7; cdr3_aa: CASSFRREGDEQYF; cdr3_nt: TGTGCCAGCAGCTTCAGACGCGAAGGGGACGAGCAGTACTTC
d_call: TRBD1; clone_size: .; v_call: TRBV7-9; j_call: TRBJ1-1; cdr3_aa: CASRAGGFFTEAFF; cdr3_nt: TGTGCCAGCAGGGCAGGGGGTTTCTTCACTGAAGCTTTCTTT